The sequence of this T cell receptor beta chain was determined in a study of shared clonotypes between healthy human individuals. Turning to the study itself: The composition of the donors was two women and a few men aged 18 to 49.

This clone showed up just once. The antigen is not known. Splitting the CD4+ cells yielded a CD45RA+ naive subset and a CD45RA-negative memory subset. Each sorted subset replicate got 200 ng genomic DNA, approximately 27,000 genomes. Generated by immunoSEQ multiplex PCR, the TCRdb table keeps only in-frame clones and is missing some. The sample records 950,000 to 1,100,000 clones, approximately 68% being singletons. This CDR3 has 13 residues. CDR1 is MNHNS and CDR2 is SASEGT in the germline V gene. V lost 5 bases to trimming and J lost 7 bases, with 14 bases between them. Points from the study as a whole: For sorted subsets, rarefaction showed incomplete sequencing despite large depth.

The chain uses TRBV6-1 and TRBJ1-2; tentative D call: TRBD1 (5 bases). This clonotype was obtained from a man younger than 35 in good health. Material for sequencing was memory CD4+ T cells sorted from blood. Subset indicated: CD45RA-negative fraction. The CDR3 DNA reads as TGTGCCAGCAGTTCCGGGGCCGCCTCTGGCTACACCTTC. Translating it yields CASSSGAASGYTF.